This T cell receptor beta chain is from a study of blood T cell repertoires in COVID-19. Study at large: Collection of acute and convalescent COVID-19 samples took place in the United States, Italy and Spain.

The CDR3 consists of 15 residues. Losses at the gene ends were 3 bases for V and 4 bases for J; bases not matched to a gene: 6. CDR1 and CDR2 (germline): DFQATT, SNEGSKA (reference sequence). Original processing methods: Estimation of nucleated cell counts was performed using reference gene primer amplification. Here immunoSEQ multiplex PCR was the method, and the copy in TCRdb shows in-frame clones only, minus some. For V, J and clone size, that table is used; D and trimming come from the DNA. The table shows around 70,000 clones, with around three quarters occurring only once. V usage is TRBV20-1 and J usage is TRBJ2-1; 10 bases are a match to TRBD2. Sequencing input: peripheral blood. The origin of this receptor is a human donor in a cohort sampled during active COVID-19. The CDR3 DNA reads as TGCAGTGCTAGTAGGGGGACTAGCGAGTACAATGAGCAGTTCTTC. Protein sequence: CSASRGTSEYNEQFF.